This record looks at one TCR beta chain sequence and its context. Its specificity is unknown. The data were obtained in a study of cytomegalovirus exposure and HLA in healthy donors. Study results and caveats: A later analysis found first-cohort TCR clusters tended to co-occur in the 100 to 150 validation repertoires. A list of around 150 TCR beta chains associated with cytomegalovirus was given. Researchers reported that a few CMV-associated chains were confirmed in vitro as CMV antigen-specific.

Here immunoSEQ multiplex PCR was the method, and the copy in TCRdb shows in-frame clones only, minus some. Here the sample spans 130,000 to 150,000 clones, approximately 87% being singletons. This TCR was recovered from a man aged 18 to 35 in good health and CMV-seronegative. The sequenced sample was PBMCs.

CDR3 loop: CASSVAPGGSYYGYTF. The CDR3 coding sequence is TGTGCCAGCAGCGTAGCCCCAGGGGGCAGTTACTATGGCTACACCTTC. This chain links TRBV9 with TRBJ1-2; 8 nucleotides align to TRBD1. V shed 0 bases, J shed 3 bases, and the junction held 7 bases outside the gene matches. Germline CDR1 is SGDLS and CDR2 is YYNGEE. There are 16 residues in the CDR3.